What follows are 26 T cell receptor beta chains derived from one specimen sequenced in a study. One entry per CDR3 protein, called by TCRdb with MiXCR from the RT-PCR reads. The repertoire holds hundreds of thousands of distinct CDR3 sequences, with over 12% as singletons. The source material was memory CD4+ T cells from blood. These receptors were obtained from a female donor in good health, serving as a healthy control.

The genes are TRBV12-3 or TRBV12-4 and TRBJ1-1; D is undetermined. V was pared by 7 bases and J by 6 bases, with 12 bases between. The CDR3 is 12 residues long. DNA of the CDR3: TGTGCCAGCACCGACCGCTTCGCTGAAGCTTTCTTT. Its protein product is CASTDRFAEAFF.

A remark on this clonotype: A read error may account for a junction end that differs from germline. The V and J genes are TRBV28 and TRBJ1-1; D not resolved. Germline-derived CDR1 and CDR2 are MDHEN and SYDVKM. This CDR3 is 12 amino acids long. The CDR3 bases are TGTGCCAGCAGTTCATCATACACTAAAGCTTTCTTT. Translation: CASSSSYTKAFF.

This clonotype has ten or more counts. The chain combines TRBV12-3 or TRBV12-4 with TRBJ2-1; 11 nucleotides line up with TRBD1. J gave up 4 bases and V 5 bases, and 4 bases lay outside the gene matches. CDR3 length: 15 residues. DNA for the CDR3: TGTGCCAGCAGTCGAGGGACAGGGGGTTACAATGAGCAGTTCTTC. This codes for CASSRGTGGYNEQFF.

The chain employs TRBV5-1 and TRBJ2-5, with D uncertain. Germline V gene data show CDR1 as SGHRS and CDR2 as YFSETQ. The length of the CDR3 is 15 residues. V was clipped by 3 bases and J by 4 bases, with 16 bases between them. The CDR3 here is CASSSQTTGGETQYF. The CDR3 DNA is TGCGCCAGCAGCTCTCAGACGACCGGTGGAGAGACCCAGTACTTC.

This clonotype is labeled as medium-sized. The chain carries TRBV29-1 and TRBJ2-5; no clear D gene. This CDR3 spans 10 amino acids. The germline V gene has CDR1 SQVTM and CDR2 ANQGSEA. Deletions cut 5 bases from V and 11 bases from J, with 12 bases between. The CDR3 protein is CSVSEGPQYF. CDR3 in DNA: TGCAGCGTTTCAGAAGGGCCTCAGTACTTC.

This clonotype was observed a few times. The chain recombines TRBV5-1 with TRBJ1-2; no definite D call. V was clipped by 4 bases and J by 0 bases, with 10 bases between them. Germline-derived CDR1 and CDR2 are SGHRS and YFSETQ. This CDR3 region has 14 residues. CDR3 sequence reads: CASSPDKANYGYTF. Here the CDR3 DNA reads TGCGCCAGCAGCCCTGATAAAGCTAACTATGGCTACACCTTC.

The genes are TRBV28 and TRBJ1-4, with 8 bases aligning to TRBD1. This CDR3 is 15 amino acids long. Per germline, CDR1 MDHEN and CDR2 SYDVKM. Trimming cost V 4 bases and J 7 bases; bases outside gene matches: 8. In nucleotides, the CDR3 is TGTGCCAGCAGTTCCCCGCGGACAGGGCCTGAAAAACTGTTTTTT. Amino acids: CASSSPRTGPEKLFF. Variable domain in full (rest from reference TRBV28 and TRBJ1-4): DVKVTQSSRYLVKRTGEKVFLECVQDMDHENMFWYRQDPGLGLRLIYFSYDVKMKEKGDIPEGYSVSREKKERFSLILESASTNQTSMYLCASSSPRTGPEKLFFGSGTQLSVL.

The rearrangement links TRBV27 to TRBJ1-1, with TRBD1 identical over 11 bases. CDR1 is MNHEY and CDR2 is SMNVEV in the germline V gene (reference sequence). The CDR3 has 16 residues. With V trimmed by 2 bases and J by 4 bases, 6 bases remained unmatched. CDR3 in amino acids: CASSLKPGTGGTEAFF. The CDR3 nucleotides read TGTGCCAGCAGTTTAAAACCGGGGACAGGGGGCACTGAAGCTTTCTTT.

V gene TRBV28 combines with J gene TRBJ2-5; D tentatively fits TRBD1 or TRBD2 (5 bases each). The germline CDR1 and CDR2 sequences are MDHEN and SYDVKM. V gave up 6 bases and J gave up 9 bases, with 26 bases separating them. This CDR3 is 16 amino acids long. The CDR3: CASRLLSGTASQPQYF. CDR3 nucleotide sequence: TGTGCCAGCAGACTACTATCCGGGACCGCGAGTCAGCCCCAGTACTTC.

This clonotype came up a few times. The chain has TRBV9 and TRBJ2-5; no reliable D call. This CDR3 has 15 amino acids. The germline gives CDR1 SGDLS, CDR2 YYNGEE. Trimming removed 0 bases from V and 2 bases from J, with 11 bases in between. For the CDR3, the DNA is TGTGCCAGCAGCGTAGGATGGTCCAGACAAGAGACCCAGTACTTC. Its translation: CASSVGWSRQETQYF.

This clonotype was found a few times. The J gene is TRBJ1-1, the V gene TRBV20-1; D call uncertain. V was cut by 7 bases and J by 5 bases, with 11 bases left in between. The CDR3 is 11 amino acids. Germline V gene lookup returns CDR1 DFQATT and CDR2 SNEGSKA (reference sequence). The CDR3 nucleotides are TGCAGTGTTATGAGGGTGACTGAAGCTTTCTTT. It codes for CSVMRVTEAFF.

The chain couples TRBV19 to TRBJ2-7; D gene uncertain. The length of the CDR3 is 14 residues. The V and J ends lost 2 bases and 7 bases respectively, with 15 bases between them. Germline V lookup: CDR1 LNHDA, CDR2 SQIVND (reference sequence). The DNA for the CDR3 is TGTGCCAGTAGTATATCCCCCTCTAGTGCGGAGCAGTACTTC. Protein sequence: CASSISPSSAEQYF.

This clonotype was counted at least ten times. The chain recombines TRBV4-1 with TRBJ2-4; D may correspond to TRBD1 or TRBD2 (5 bases each). Trimming removed 1 base at V and 1 base at J, with 14 bases between. The germline CDR1 and CDR2 sequences are MGHRA and YSYEKL. The CDR3 is made up of 17 amino acids. CDR3 nucleotide sequence: TGCGCCAGCAGCCAAGCTGGGACCCAGCTTGCCAAAAACATTCAGTACTTC. Translation: CASSQAGTQLAKNIQYF.

This clonotype was seen only a few times. The chain employs TRBV9 and TRBJ1-2; maybe TRBD1 (5 bases). Germline CDR1 is SGDLS and CDR2 is YYNGEE. The CDR3 totals 14 residues. V was shortened by 1 base and J by 7 bases, with 14 bases between the two germline ends. The CDR3 DNA is TGTGCCAGCAGCGTAAACGCTGGACAAGGTGGCTACACCTTC. Its protein is CASSVNAGQGGYTF.

This clonotype has only a few counts. This chain joins TRBV10-3 and TRBJ1-2; D perhaps matches TRBD1 (5 bases). CDR1 is ENHRY, CDR2 SYGVKD, per germline. The CDR3 contains 13 residues. Trimming removed 6 bases at V and 4 bases at J, with 12 bases between. The CDR3 sequence: CAISGQASYGYTF. CDR3 DNA: TGTGCCATCAGCGGACAAGCGTCCTATGGCTACACCTTC.

The chain links TRBV3-1 to TRBJ1-6; 9 nucleotides match TRBD1. V lost 5 bases to trimming and J lost 12 bases; unmatched junction nucleotides: 11. This CDR3 has 15 residues. Germline lookup yields CDR1 LGHDT and CDR2 YNNKEL (reference sequence). Written as DNA, the CDR3 is TGTGCCAGCAGCTACGGACAGGGGTCCCCCCTACCCCTCCACTTT. Translated, it gives CASSYGQGSPLPLHF.

The CDR3 region is CASRIRALRRNTEAFF. CDR3 in DNA: TGTGCCAGCAGGATCCGGGCCCTTAGGCGGAACACTGAAGCTTTCTTT. The chain is built from TRBV6-1 and TRBJ1-1; the D is unclear. Germline V gene lookup returns CDR1 MNHNS and CDR2 SASEGT. Trimming cost V 6 bases and J 1 base, with 18 bases left between them. CDR3 length: 16 residues.

This clonotype was seen ten or more times. CDR3 DNA sequence: TGCAGTGCTAGAGACACCTGGGGAGGCTACACCTTC. It translates to CSARDTWGGYTF. This chain joins TRBV20-1 and TRBJ1-2; no definite D call. The CDR3 spans 12 residues. The germline CDR1 and CDR2 sequences are DFQATT and SNEGSKA (reference sequence). Trimming pared 0 bases from V and 8 bases from J, leaving 10 bases between.

The V gene is TRBV27, the J gene TRBJ1-1, with D perhaps matching TRBD1 (6 bases). The CDR3 length is 15 residues. The germline CDR1 and CDR2 sequences are MNHEY and SMNVEV (reference sequence). Trimming took off 4 bases at V and 3 bases at J, with 15 bases between the two ends. Here the CDR3 reads CASSSPPGVDTEAFF. Here the CDR3 DNA reads TGTGCCAGCAGTTCCCCACCAGGGGTGGACACTGAAGCTTTCTTT.

This chain links TRBV20-1 with TRBJ1-5, with TRBD1 as a possible D gene (6 bases). V lost 5 bases and J 0 bases, leaving 14 bases between the germline ends. CDR1 and CDR2 (germline): DFQATT, SNEGSKA (reference sequence). The CDR3 has 15 amino acids. CDR3 loop: CSAPRGAYSNQPQHF. The DNA for the CDR3 is TGCAGTGCTCCGAGGGGGGCGTATAGCAATCAGCCCCAGCATTTT.

The gene calls are TRBV5-1 and TRBJ2-3; D is undetermined. Germline CDR1 is SGHRS and CDR2 is YFSETQ. This CDR3 spans 15 amino acids. Trimming removed 1 base at V and 0 bases at J, with 9 bases between. The CDR3: CASSLSPSSTDTQYF. The CDR3 nucleotides read TGCGCCAGCAGCTTGTCACCGTCTAGCACAGATACGCAGTATTTT.

This clonotype was picked up many times. The gene calls are TRBV11-2 and TRBJ2-1; no reliable D call. V was trimmed by 0 bases and J by 6 bases, leaving 6 bases between them. CDR1 and CDR2 from the germline V gene are SGHAT and FQNNGV. The CDR3 is 13 residues long. CDR3 sequence reads: CASSLEPSNEQFF. For the CDR3, the DNA is TGTGCCAGCAGCTTAGAACCTAGCAATGAGCAGTTCTTC.

This clonotype was picked up a small number of times. The rearrangement links TRBV20-1 to TRBJ2-1; tentative D call: TRBD2 (6 bases). CDR3 length equals 15 residues. Looked up from germline, CDR1 is DFQATT and CDR2 is SNEGSKA (reference sequence). Trimming stripped 5 bases from V and 8 bases from J, with 22 bases between. The CDR3 protein is CSAFTSTGGIYEQFF. The DNA for the CDR3 is TGCAGTGCTTTCACATCTACTGGGGGGATTTATGAGCAGTTCTTC.

The J gene is TRBJ1-1, the V gene TRBV20-1, with D tentatively TRBD1 (6 bases). This CDR3 has 12 residues. Germline loops: CDR1 DFQATT, CDR2 SNEGSKA (reference sequence). CDR3 protein: CSYLRGNAEAFF. CDR3 coding DNA: TGCAGCTACCTCAGGGGAAATGCGGAAGCTTTCTTT.

This clonotype was seen only a few times. The chain links TRBV7-9 to TRBJ2-3; 9 nucleotides line up with TRBD1. The CDR3 loop spans 15 amino acids. J lost 4 bases, V lost 7 bases, and 9 bases had no gene match. Germline V gene sequence: CDR1 SEHNR, CDR2 FQNEAQ (reference sequence). The CDR3 reads CASNEGQGDADTQYF. CDR3 nucleotides: TGTGCCAGCAACGAGGGACAGGGAGATGCAGATACGCAGTATTTT.

This clonotype was detected a few times. V is TRBV15 and J is TRBJ1-1; no firm D call. CDR1 LNHNV and CDR2 YYDKDF come from the germline V gene (reference sequence). This CDR3 comprises 12 residues. Trimming left V 1 base short and J 9 bases short, with 9 bases between. CDR3 DNA: TGTGCCACCAGCAGAGCGTGGACTCAAGCTTTCTTT. Its translation is CATSRAWTQAFF.